This TCR beta chain was observed in a study of T cell repertoires in ileal Crohn's disease. Study as a whole: About half received postoperative treatment, some ten with thiopurines and about 20 anti-TNF.

Roughly 0.55 micrograms of biopsy DNA per sample underwent TCRB immunosequencing. Here immunoSEQ multiplex PCR was the method, and the copy in TCRdb shows in-frame clones only, minus some. Here the sample spans tens of thousands of clones, around 80% being singletons. Germline V lookup: CDR1 SGHNT, CDR2 YENEEA. CDR3 size: 14 residues. Trimming at V came to 5 bases and at J to 6 bases, leaving 2 bases not matched to a gene. Study observations and caveats: Clonal expansions were more frequent in active smokers than non-smokers at surgery. Every patient over 26.8% clonality showed endoscopic recurrence.

This clone was observed a handful of times. Its antigen is not identified. This receptor was taken from an adult with Crohn's disease. The sequenced material came from ileal tissue. This chain uses TRBV11-3 with TRBJ2-3, with 13 bases that match TRBD2. Here the CDR3 reads CASSRGLAGDTQYF. In DNA form, the CDR3 reads TGTGCCAGCAGCCGGGGACTAGCGGGGGATACGCAGTATTTT.